This T cell receptor beta chain was identified during a study of cytomegalovirus exposure and HLA in healthy donors. Study-wide context: In terms of ancestry, the Caucasian-associated cluster contained roughly 81% of the approximately 420 genotyped donors. General study points: An analysis was carried out later, and it reportedly showed fewer N-insertions in an Asian-associated ancestry cluster than the approximately 700-donor mean. Roughly uniform depth of sequencing across donors was assumed in presence/absence analyses.

The PCR made use of 60 Vbeta and 13 Jbeta primers. Using immunoSEQ multiplex PCR, the repertoire was profiled, and TCRdb retains in-frame clones only, with some absent. This table has 110,000 or so clones, over 70% appearing once. In the case of this clone: Its antigen is not identified.

The sequenced sample was PBMCs. The source is a man in his thirties or forties in good health and CMV-seronegative.

CDR3 amino acids: CASTSVSGDQETQYF. The CDR3 bases are TGCGCCAGCACATCTGTTAGCGGGGACCAAGAGACCCAGTACTTC. This chain joins TRBV5-1 and TRBJ2-5; TRBD2 matches at 8 bases. CDR1 SGHRS and CDR2 YFSETQ come from the germline V gene. The CDR3 spans 15 residues. V shed 6 bases and J 0 bases; nucleotides not matched to a gene: 7.